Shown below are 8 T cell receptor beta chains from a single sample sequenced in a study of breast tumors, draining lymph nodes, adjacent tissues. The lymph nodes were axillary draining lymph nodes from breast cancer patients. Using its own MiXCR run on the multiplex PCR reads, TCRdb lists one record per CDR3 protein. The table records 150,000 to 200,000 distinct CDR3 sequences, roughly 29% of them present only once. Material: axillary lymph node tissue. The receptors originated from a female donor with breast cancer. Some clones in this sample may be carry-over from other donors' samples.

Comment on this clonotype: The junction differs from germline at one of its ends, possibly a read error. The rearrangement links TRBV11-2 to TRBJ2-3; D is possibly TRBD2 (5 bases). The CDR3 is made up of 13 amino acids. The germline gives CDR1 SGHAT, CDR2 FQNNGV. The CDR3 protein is CTSSLEGGDTQYF. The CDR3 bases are TGTACCAGCAGCTTGGAAGGAGGAGATACGCAGTATTTT.

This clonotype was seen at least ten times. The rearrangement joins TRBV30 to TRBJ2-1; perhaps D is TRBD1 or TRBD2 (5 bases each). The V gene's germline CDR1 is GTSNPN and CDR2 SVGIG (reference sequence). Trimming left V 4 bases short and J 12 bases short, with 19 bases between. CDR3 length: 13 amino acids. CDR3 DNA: TGTGCCTGGAAGATATCGGGGCAGAAAGGGCAGTTCTTC. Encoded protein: CAWKISGQKGQFF.

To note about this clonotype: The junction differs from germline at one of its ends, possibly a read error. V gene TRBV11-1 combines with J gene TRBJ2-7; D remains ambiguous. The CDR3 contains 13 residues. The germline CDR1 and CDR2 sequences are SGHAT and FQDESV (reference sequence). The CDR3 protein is CASSLLGSSEQYF. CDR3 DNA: TGTGCCAGCAGCTTACTCGGCTCCTCCGAGCAGTACTTC.

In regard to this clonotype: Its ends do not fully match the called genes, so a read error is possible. The CDR3 spells CASSLGSNSEAFF. As DNA, the CDR3 is TGTGCCAGCAGCTTAGGATCGAACAGTGAAGCTTTCTTT. The chain recombines TRBV11-2 with TRBJ1-1; D is undetermined. CDR1 is SGHAT and CDR2 is FQNNGV in the germline V gene. This CDR3 comprises 13 residues. The full variable domain, its missing parts supplied by reference TRBV11-2 and TRBJ1-1, is EAGVAQSPRYKIIEKRQSVAFWCNPISGHATLYWYQQILGQGPKLLIQFQNNGVVDDSQLPKDRFSAERLKGVDSTLKIQPAKLEDSAVYLCASSLGSNSEAFFGQGTRLTVV.

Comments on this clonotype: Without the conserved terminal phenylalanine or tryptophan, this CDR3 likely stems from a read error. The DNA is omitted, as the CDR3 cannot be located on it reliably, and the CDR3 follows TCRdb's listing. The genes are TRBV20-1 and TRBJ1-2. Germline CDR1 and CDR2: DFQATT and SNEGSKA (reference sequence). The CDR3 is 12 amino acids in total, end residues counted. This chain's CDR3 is CSARRQNYGSTL.

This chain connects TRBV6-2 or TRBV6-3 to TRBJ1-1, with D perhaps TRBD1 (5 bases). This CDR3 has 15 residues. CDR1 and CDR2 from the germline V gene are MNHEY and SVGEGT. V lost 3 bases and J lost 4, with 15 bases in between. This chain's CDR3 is CASSYSAGYGTEAFF. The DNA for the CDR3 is TGTGCCAGCAGTTATTCGGCAGGGTACGGCACTGAAGCTTTCTTT.

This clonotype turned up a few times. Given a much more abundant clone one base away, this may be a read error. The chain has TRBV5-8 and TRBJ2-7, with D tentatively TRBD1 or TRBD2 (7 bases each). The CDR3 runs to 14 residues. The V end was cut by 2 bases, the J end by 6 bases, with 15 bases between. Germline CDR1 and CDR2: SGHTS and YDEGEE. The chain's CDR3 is CASSFLAAGGEQYF. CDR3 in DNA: TGTGCCAGCAGCTTCCTAGCGGCAGGGGGCGAGCAGTACTTC.

The CDR3 region is CASARGLQVETQYF. In nucleotides, the CDR3 is TGTGCCAGTGCTAGGGGACTCCAGGTAGAGACCCAGTACTTC. The chain has TRBV25-1 and TRBJ2-5; maybe TRBD2 (6 bases). The CDR3 is 14 residues long. Germline CDR1 is MGHDK and CDR2 is SYGVNS. V was shortened by 9 bases and J by 4 bases, with 18 bases between the two germline ends.